Following are 22 T cell receptor beta chains from one sample sequenced in a study of blood T cell repertoires in COVID-19. Here immunoSEQ multiplex PCR was the method, and the copy in TCRdb shows in-frame clones only, minus some. This table holds approximately 190,000 clones, roughly 80% found once. The sequencing sample was made of peripheral blood. The receptors were gathered from a human donor in a cohort sampled during active COVID-19.

This chain connects TRBV7-6 to TRBJ2-3; D remains unclear. CDR1 and CDR2 from the germline V gene are SGHVS and FNYEAQ. V was trimmed by 1 base and J by 2 bases, leaving 16 bases between them. The CDR3 has 17 residues. As DNA, the CDR3 is TGTGCCAGCAGCTTAGGACATTGGATCGTTGACACAGATACGCAGTATTTT. This sequence encodes CASSLGHWIVDTDTQYF.

The CDR3 DNA follows: TGTGCCAGTAGTCCCAGGGAGGCTGGCGATACGCAGTATTTT. Translation gives CASSPREAGDTQYF. This chain links TRBV19 with TRBJ2-3; D possibly corresponds to TRBD2 (6 bases). The V end was cut by 5 bases, the J end by 6 bases, with 15 bases between. The germline V gene encodes CDR1 LNHDA and CDR2 SQIVND (reference sequence). The CDR3 runs to 14 residues.

In this sample, this clone turned up once. The chain joins TRBV2 to TRBJ2-1; D remains unclear. The CDR3 is made up of 13 amino acids. From germline, CDR1 is SNHLY and CDR2 FYNNEI. V lost 6 bases to trimming and J lost 9 bases, with 15 bases between them. CDR3 nucleotides: TGTGCCAGCAGGGGTACTATCGTCTCTGAGCAGTTCTTC. As protein: CASRGTIVSEQFF. Full variable domain (missing parts from reference TRBV2 and TRBJ2-1): EPEVTQTPSHQVTQMGQEVILRCVPISNHLYFYWYRQILGQKVEFLVSFYNNEISEKSEIFDDQFSVERPDGSNFTLKIRSTKLEDSAMYFCASRGTIVSEQFFGPGTRLTVL.

This clone was picked up a small number of times. The gene calls are TRBV7-2 and TRBJ1-3, with D unresolved. Germline CDR1 SGHTA, CDR2 FQGNSA. There are 13 residues in the CDR3. V lost 4 bases to trimming and J lost 0 bases, with 4 bases between them. The CDR3: CASSSYSGNTIYF. The CDR3 DNA reads TGTGCCAGCAGCTCCTACTCTGGAAACACCATATATTTT. Full variable domain (remainder filled in from reference TRBV7-2 and TRBJ1-3): GAGVSQSPSNKVTEKGKDVELRCDPISGHTALYWYRQSLGQGLEFLIYFQGNSAPDKSGLPSDRFSAERTGGSVSTLTIQRTQQEDSAVYLCASSSYSGNTIYFGEGSWLTVV.

The chain recombines TRBV6-5 with TRBJ1-1, with 7 bases lining up with TRBD1. The V and J ends lost 7 bases and 6 bases, in that order; junction bases with no gene match: 8. Germline V gives CDR1 MNHEY, CDR2 SVGAGI. The CDR3 is made up of 13 amino acids. The CDR3 spells CASKETGQAEAFF. The CDR3 DNA reads TGTGCCAGCAAAGAGACCGGACAGGCTGAAGCTTTCTTT.

A note on this clone: Other DNA sequences within the sample encode an identical CDR3. The chain combines TRBV5-1 with TRBJ2-7, with 7 bases that match TRBD1. Germline CDR1 SGHRS, CDR2 YFSETQ. The CDR3 length is 14 residues. V was pared by 4 bases and J by 2 bases, with 6 bases of the junction left unmatched. The CDR3: CASSGPGQTYEQYF. The CDR3 DNA reads as TGCGCCAGCAGCGGTCCGGGACAGACCTACGAGCAGTACTTC.

As DNA, the CDR3 is TGTGCCAGCAGGGGCCCGGGACTCTATGACAATGAGCAGTTCTTC. Encoded protein: CASRGPGLYDNEQFF. The chain combines TRBV28 with TRBJ2-1; D perhaps matches TRBD2 (6 bases). The ends were cut back, 6 bases at V and 5 bases at J, with 17 bases in the middle. CDR3 length: 15 amino acids. CDR1 is MDHEN, CDR2 SYDVKM, per germline.

The chain couples TRBV5-5 to TRBJ1-2; D is unclear. V was pared by 2 bases and J by 2 bases, with 7 bases between. The CDR3 contains 13 residues. Germline-derived CDR1 and CDR2 are SGHKS and YYEKEE (reference sequence). Here the CDR3 reads CASSFAENYGYTF. CDR3 nucleotide sequence: TGTGCCAGCAGCTTTGCGGAAAACTATGGCTACACCTTC.

V is TRBV2 and J is TRBJ1-4; TRBD1 is a possible D gene (6 bases). The CDR3 loop spans 15 amino acids. Germline CDR1 reads SNHLY; CDR2 reads FYNNEI. V was trimmed by 6 bases and J by 2 bases, leaving 13 bases between them. CDR3 in DNA: TGTGCCAGCAGAACGGACAGAGCGACTAATGAAAAACTGTTTTTT. This encodes CASRTDRATNEKLFF.

The chain couples TRBV2 to TRBJ2-1, with 9 bases that match TRBD2. CDR3 length: 15 residues. J lost 8 bases, V lost 7 bases, and 12 bases had no gene match. Germline-derived CDR1 and CDR2 are SNHLY and FYNNEI. The CDR3 loop reads CASNPDSGSGDEQFF. Written as DNA, the CDR3 is TGTGCCAGCAACCCAGATAGCGGGAGTGGCGATGAGCAGTTCTTC.

This chain joins TRBV5-6 and TRBJ1-1, with 7 bases matching TRBD1. This CDR3 is built from 12 residues. The ends lost 5 bases at V and 11 bases at J; junction bases unmatched: 9. The germline V gene has CDR1 SGHDT and CDR2 YYEEEE. Here the CDR3 reads CASSQGGRWAFF. The DNA for the CDR3 is TGTGCCAGCAGTCAAGGGGGCCGGTGGGCTTTCTTT.

In DNA, the CDR3 is TGTGCCTGGAGTGTACAGGGAAACACCATATATTTT. It translates to CAWSVQGNTIYF. The chain has TRBV30 and TRBJ1-3; D is unresolved. Trimming stripped 0 bases from V and 4 bases from J, with 4 bases between. This CDR3 spans 12 amino acids. In germline, CDR1 is GTSNPN, CDR2 SVGIG (reference sequence).

The chain employs TRBV6-5 and TRBJ2-5; no clear D. The CDR3 has 11 amino acids. Germline V gene data show CDR1 as MNHEY and CDR2 as SVGAGI. Deletions cut 7 bases from V and 0 bases from J, with 3 bases between. In DNA, the CDR3 is TGTGCCAGCACCGACCAAGAGACCCAGTACTTC. Protein product: CASTDQETQYF.

The chain has TRBV7-9 and TRBJ1-6; D is unclear. Per germline, CDR1 SEHNR and CDR2 FQNEAQ (reference sequence). This CDR3 is built from 11 residues. The V end was cut by 5 bases, the J end by 7 bases, with 3 bases between. The CDR3 loop is CASSQNSPLHF. The DNA of the CDR3 is TGTGCCAGCAGCCAAAATTCACCCCTCCACTTT.

The chain recombines TRBV4-1 with TRBJ1-1; 12 bases are a match to TRBD1. Germline V gene sequence: CDR1 MGHRA, CDR2 YSYEKL. The CDR3 sequence is 18 residues long. With V trimmed by 4 bases and J by 0 bases, 9 bases remained unmatched. As DNA, the CDR3 is TGCGCCAGCAGCCTCGGGACAGGGGGCGATCCGTTGAACACTGAAGCTTTCTTT. Translated: CASSLGTGGDPLNTEAFF.

The rearrangement links TRBV30 to TRBJ1-6, with 9 bases aligning to TRBD1. There are 14 residues in the CDR3. The germline CDR1 and CDR2 sequences are GTSNPN and SVGIG (reference sequence). V lost 1 base and J lost 9; bases outside the gene matches: 4. The CDR3 nucleotides read TGTGCCTGGAGTGCGGGACAGGGAGGTTCACCCCTCCACTTT. As protein: CAWSAGQGGSPLHF.

The genes are TRBV25-1 and TRBJ1-6, with TRBD1 matching over 7 bases. V shed 6 bases and J 6 bases; nucleotides not matched to a gene: 5. Germline loops: CDR1 MGHDK, CDR2 SYGVNS. The CDR3 spans 14 residues. CDR3 DNA sequence: TGTGCCAGCAGACAGGCAGGGGGTAATTCACCCCTCCACTTT. Its translation: CASRQAGGNSPLHF.

The gene calls are TRBV10-1 and TRBJ2-7; D unresolved. Germline-derived CDR1 and CDR2 are WNHNN and SYGVQD (reference sequence). V lost 4 bases to trimming and J lost 1 base, with 5 bases between them. CDR3 size: 12 residues. CDR3 DNA sequence: TGCGCCAGCAGTGCCAGGTCCTACGAGCAGTACGTC. This sequence encodes CASSARSYEQYV.

The chain recombines TRBV5-6 with TRBJ2-2, with D perhaps matching TRBD2 (5 bases). The CDR3 has 15 residues. CDR1 is SGHDT, CDR2 YYEEEE, per germline. Deletions cut 0 bases from V and 1 base from J, with 7 bases between. The CDR3 sequence: CASSLAGGNTGELFF. CDR3 nucleotide sequence: TGTGCCAGCAGCTTGGCCGGAGGGAACACCGGGGAGCTGTTTTTT.

The V and J genes are TRBV6-2 or TRBV6-3 and TRBJ1-5; D not certain. Germline V gives CDR1 MNHEY, CDR2 SVGEGT. V was cut by 5 bases and J by 10 bases, with 12 bases left in between. The CDR3 spans 12 residues. CDR3 in DNA: TGTGCCAGCAGTAATCCGCGGCAACCCCAGCATTTT. Its translation: CASSNPRQPQHF.

The chain has TRBV5-1 and TRBJ2-7, with D possibly being TRBD2 (5 bases). The ends were cut back, 0 bases at V and 1 base at J, with 8 bases in the middle. Germline V gene sequence: CDR1 SGHRS, CDR2 YFSETQ. The CDR3 loop spans 14 amino acids. CDR3 residues: CASSLASGSYEQYF. Written as DNA, the CDR3 is TGCGCCAGCAGCTTGGCTTCGGGATCCTACGAGCAGTACTTC.

The chain links TRBV20-1 to TRBJ2-1; TRBD1 aligns across 7 bases. J gave up 2 bases and V 3 bases, and 4 bases lay outside the gene matches. The CDR3 is made up of 14 amino acids. Germline CDR1 DFQATT, CDR2 SNEGSKA (reference sequence). This CDR3 is CSASLQGAYNEQFF. The CDR3 region has the DNA TGCAGTGCTAGTTTGCAGGGGGCCTACAATGAGCAGTTCTTC.